These 8 T cell receptor beta chains were sequenced from one sample in a study of cytomegalovirus exposure and HLA in healthy donors. The PCR employed 60 Vbeta primers together with 13 Jbeta primers. Sequenced by immunoSEQ multiplex PCR; TCRdb stores in-frame clones only, minus some. The sample shows about 120,000 clones, around 65% of them seen only once. Source material: PBMCs. The receptors stem from a man younger than 35 in good health and CMV-seronegative.

The table lists this clone with a few counts. V gene TRBV19 combines with J gene TRBJ1-5; D is possibly TRBD1 (5 bases). The CDR3 extends over 13 amino acids. The ends were cut back, 6 bases at V and 5 bases at J, with 11 bases in the middle. Germline V gene lookup returns CDR1 LNHDA and CDR2 SQIVND (reference sequence). The DNA for the CDR3 is TGTGCCAGTAGGCTGAAAGGGGATCAGCCCCAGCATTTT. Encoded protein: CASRLKGDQPQHF.

The chain recombines TRBV7-9 with TRBJ2-6, with D perhaps TRBD2 (5 bases). Germline values: CDR1 SEHNR, CDR2 FQNEAQ (reference sequence). This CDR3 has 15 amino acids. Trimming removed 5 bases from V and 1 base from J, with 9 bases in between. Written as DNA, the CDR3 is TGTGCCAGCAGCCCCAGCGGATCTGGGGCCAACGTCCTGACTTTC. Its protein product is CASSPSGSGANVLTF.

The count of this clone is one. This sequence joins TRBV27 and TRBJ2-1, with TRBD1 as a possible D gene (5 bases). The CDR3 runs 15 residues. With 6 bases removed from V and 3 bases from J, the gap between germline ends came to 15 bases. The germline gives CDR1 MNHEY, CDR2 SMNVEV (reference sequence). The CDR3, as DNA: TGTGCCAGCAGCCCAGACAGTTTATACTACAATGAGCAGTTCTTC. Residues: CASSPDSLYYNEQFF.

Comments on this clone: The junction does not match germline at one end; this may be a read error. The chain joins TRBV5-6 to TRBJ2-3, with 9 nucleotides matching TRBD2. This CDR3 has 16 amino acids. The germline V gene has CDR1 SGHDT and CDR2 YYEEEE. CDR3 coding DNA: TGTGCCTGCAGCTTGGTGGGCGGGAGGGGAACAGATACGCAGTATTTT. Amino acid sequence: CACSLVGGRGTDTQYF.

The chain recombines TRBV27 with TRBJ2-7; TRBD1 agrees at 7 bases. Trimming at V came to 1 base and at J to 3 bases, leaving 21 bases not matched to a gene. Looked up from germline, CDR1 is MNHEY and CDR2 is SMNVEV (reference sequence). This CDR3 has 20 amino acids. The CDR3 protein is CASSLYRMSGPRQGSYEQYF. The CDR3 DNA follows: TGTGCCAGCAGTTTATACCGAATGAGTGGACCCAGACAGGGAAGCTACGAGCAGTACTTC.

The chain joins TRBV30 to TRBJ1-2; 9 nucleotides match TRBD1. Trimming took 4 bases from V and 1 from J; bases not matched to a gene: 7. This CDR3 comprises 15 residues. Germline assignment: CDR1 GTSNPN and CDR2 SVGIG (reference sequence). The CDR3 coding sequence is TGTGCCTGGACGGCCGGGACAGGGAATAACTATGGCTACACCTTC. Protein: CAWTAGTGNNYGYTF.

The chain combines TRBV27 with TRBJ2-7, with 8 bases identical to TRBD1. CDR1 is MNHEY and CDR2 is SMNVEV in the germline V gene (reference sequence). After removal of 5 bases from V and 0 bases from J, the junction contained 6 bases not matched to a gene. This CDR3 has 15 residues. The CDR3 nucleotides read TGTGCCAGCAGTCCGCGACAGGGGAGCTCCTACGAGCAGTACTTC. Residues: CASSPRQGSSYEQYF.

This clone was recorded once. V is TRBV19 and J is TRBJ1-4; TRBD1 might be the D (5 bases). The CDR3 contains 16 residues. Germline loops: CDR1 LNHDA, CDR2 SQIVND (reference sequence). Trimming cost V 1 base and J 10 bases, with 19 bases left between them. CDR3 region: CASSIGGELRGGKLFF. CDR3 coding DNA: TGTGCCAGTAGTATAGGCGGGGAACTCCGGGGCGGAAAACTGTTTTTT.